Described below is a single T cell receptor beta chain sequence and its context. The CDR3 does not end in the conserved phenylalanine or tryptophan, so this is likely a read error. The data originate from a study of tumor and adjacent non-tumor tissue in lung cancer. Study at large: There were around 11 adenocarcinoma, a couple of squamous cell carcinoma and 1 small cell lung cancer cases. Some 4.2 million productive TCRbeta reads were obtained per sample on average.

Three rounds of nested PCR, following a modified ARM-PCR protocol, produced the TCRbeta library. Each CDR3 protein gets one entry after TCRdb re-called the multiplex PCR reads with MiXCR. This sample has some 95,000 distinct CDR3 sequences, with more than 80% found just once. No cell sorting was done before RNA was extracted from the tissue. The normal lung tissue was taken more than 3 cm from the tumor edge. Between August and November 2014, newly diagnosed, chemotherapy-naive lung cancer patients underwent thoracic surgery in China. The material sequenced was distant non-tumor lung tissue. The source of this sequence is a man aged 55 to 70 with small cell lung cancer.

CDR3 region: CSTRDTSYEQYS. In DNA form, the CDR3 reads TGCAGCACCCGGGACACCTCCTACGAGCAGTACTCA. This sequence joins TRBV29-1 and TRBJ2-7; tentative D call: TRBD1 (6 bases). The length of the CDR3 is 12 residues. Germline CDR1 is SQVTM and CDR2 is ANQGSEA. With 8 bases removed from V and 0 bases from J, the gap between germline ends came to 11 bases.